Sequencing of this TCR beta chain was carried out in a study of CD8+ T cells in alopecia areata. Study background: At a dose of 5 to 10 mg twice daily, oral tofacitinib was given to treated patients.

Comment on this clone: Antigen specificity is unknown.

cDNA reverse transcribed from extracted RNA served as the sequencing template. TCRdb's copy holds only in-frame clones and misses some; the assay was immunoSEQ multiplex PCR. The sample holds 110,000 to 150,000 clones, 40% to 65% seen once. Notes on the study in general: Scalp samples also yield sequences of resident alphabeta T cells from normal skin. Lesional scalp exceeded normal scalp in clonality, especially in alopecia totalis/universalis.

The CDR3 is 17 amino acids. V was pared by 11 bases and J by 2 bases, with 19 bases of the junction left unmatched. Germline CDR1 MNHEY, CDR2 SMNVEV (reference sequence). This clonotype was sampled from a human donor with alopecia areata. The rearrangement uses TRBV27 and TRBJ2-7, with 9 bases that match TRBD2. The specimen comprised CD4+ T cells sorted from blood, sampled at week 0. The CDR3 region has the DNA TGTGCCGGAGAATCTGACTATAGCGGGAGTCCTCCCTACGAGCAGTACTTC. This sequence encodes CAGESDYSGSPPYEQYF.